Included here is one T cell receptor beta chain sequence, with context. It has no known antigen specificity. No base quality values were provided; no much bigger clone lies one nucleotide off. The method was the immunoSEQ multiplex PCR assay. This is the immuneACCESS table as TCRdb keeps it, with only in-frame sequences that have V and J called. A part of the clones is gone; compared with another copy, unresolved V genes explain less than half, and the rest is unexplained. This sample lists around 49,000 clones; 95% to 97% were detected once. Around 0.4% of the sample belongs to the ten largest clones. The data were obtained in a study of technical replicates of blood from several donors (dated by TCRdb to about 2017). Based on the germline V gene, the CDR1 and CDR2 sequences are SQVTM and ANQGSEA. V is cut by 6 bases and J by 0 bases, and the space between the germline ends is 4 bases. From the cysteine up to the phenylalanine, the CDR3 has a length of 11 residues. The kept DNA is CDR3 alone, 33 bases in frame from the first base.

The sequenced sample was T cells isolated from PBMCs. This sequence was found in a human donor in good health. The chain is assembled from TRBV29-1 and TRBJ2-3, with the identity of the D gene unclear. The CDR3 region has the sequence CSVASTDTQYF. The sequence in DNA is TGCAGCGTGGCTAGCACAGATACGCAGTATTTT.